A single sample is the source of the 6 T cell receptor beta chains below, sequenced in a study of T-cell memory formation after mild COVID-19. TCRdb re-analysed the 5' RACE reads in MiXCR, keeping a single row per CDR3 protein. The sample lists 450,000 to 700,000 distinct CDR3 sequences; roughly 18% were seen once. The sample consisted of PBMCs or a T cell subset sorted from them (not recorded which). These receptors were collected from an adult woman who had mild COVID-19 (a few samples of this study predate the infection). Cell type and time point are not known.

The chain joins TRBV6-5 to TRBJ2-7; 8 bases line up with TRBD2. The CDR3 sequence is 15 residues long. Trimming cost V 3 bases and J 3 bases; bases outside gene matches: 7. Germline loops: CDR1 MNHEY, CDR2 SVGAGI. CDR3 DNA sequence: TGTGCCAGCAGTTATTACGGGAGGGCCGTCTACGAGCAGTACTTC. It codes for CASSYYGRAVYEQYF.

This clonotype was detected only a few times. The CDR3 region has the DNA TGTGCCAGCAGTTTAGATGGGGGATCTGAAGCTTTCTTT. It specifies CASSLDGGSEAFF. The J gene is TRBJ1-1, the V gene TRBV12-3 or TRBV12-4, with a weak D call TRBD1 (5 bases). The CDR3 is 13 residues long. The V end was cut by 1 base, the J end by 6 bases, with 9 bases between.

J is TRBJ2-7 and V is TRBV6-5; D may be TRBD2 (5 bases). Germline V gene lookup returns CDR1 MNHEY and CDR2 SVGAGI. CDR3 size: 15 residues. V was trimmed by 6 bases and J by 7 bases, leaving 22 bases between them. CDR3 DNA sequence: TGTGCCAGCAGGAAGGGAACAGACCTTTGGAGGGAGCAGTACTTC. Residues: CASRKGTDLWREQYF.

This clonotype was observed a handful of times. The chain uses TRBV9 and TRBJ2-3; TRBD2 matches 9 bases. Trimming took 0 bases from V and 4 from J; bases not matched to a gene: 9. The CDR3 contains 17 residues. Germline loops: CDR1 SGDLS, CDR2 YYNGEE. The CDR3: CASSVESSGSGADTQYF. The CDR3 DNA is TGTGCCAGCAGCGTAGAAAGTAGCGGGAGTGGGGCAGATACGCAGTATTTT.

In this sample, this clonotype turned up a few times. The genes are TRBV9 and TRBJ2-3; weak D call: TRBD2 (7 bases). Germline CDR1 is SGDLS and CDR2 is YYNGEE. V lost 4 bases and J 0 bases, leaving 18 bases between the germline ends. The CDR3 sequence is 17 residues long. CDR3 coding DNA: TGTGCCAGCAGCATCGGTGGGGGGGCGCCGAGCACAGATACGCAGTATTTT. Translated: CASSIGGGAPSTDTQYF.

This clonotype was seen only a few times. This chain uses TRBV14 with TRBJ1-1; a possible D gene is TRBD1 (5 bases). Germline CDR1 SGHDN, CDR2 FVKESK. V was pared by 4 bases and J by 2 bases, with 14 bases between. CDR3 size: 15 residues. The CDR3 loop reads CASSPGAGFNTEAFF. In nucleotides, the CDR3 is TGTGCCAGCAGCCCCGGGGCGGGTTTTAACACTGAAGCTTTCTTT.